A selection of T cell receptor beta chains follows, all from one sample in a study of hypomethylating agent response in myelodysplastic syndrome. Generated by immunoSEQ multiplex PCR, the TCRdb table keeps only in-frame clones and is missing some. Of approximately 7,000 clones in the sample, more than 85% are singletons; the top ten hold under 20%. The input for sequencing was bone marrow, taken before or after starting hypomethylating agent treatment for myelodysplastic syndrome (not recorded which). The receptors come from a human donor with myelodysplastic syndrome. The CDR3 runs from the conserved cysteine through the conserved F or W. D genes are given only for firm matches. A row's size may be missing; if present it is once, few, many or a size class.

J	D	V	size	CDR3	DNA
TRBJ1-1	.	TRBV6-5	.	CASSYSLGENTEAFF	TGTGCCAGCAGTTACTCGCTGGGCGAGAACACTGAAGCTTTCTTT
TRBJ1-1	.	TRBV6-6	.	CASSFREAFF	TGTGCCAGCAGTTTCAGGGAAGCTTTCTTT
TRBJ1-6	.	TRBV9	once	CASSVEGGTYNSPLHF	TGTGCCAGCAGCGTAGAGGGAGGCACCTATAATTCACCCCTCCACTTT
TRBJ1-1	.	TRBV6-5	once	CASSNSFGGTEAFF	TGTGCCAGCAGTAATTCGTTTGGGGGCACTGAAGCTTTCTTT
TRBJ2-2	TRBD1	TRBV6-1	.	CASRDRDVPVGELFF	TGTGCCAGCCGGGACAGGGATGTACCAGTCGGGGAGCTGTTTTTT
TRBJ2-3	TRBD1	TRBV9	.	CASSVGVAGGTDTQYF	TGTGCCAGCAGCGTAGGGGTTGCAGGGGGAACAGATACGCAGTATTTT
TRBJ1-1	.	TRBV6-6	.	CASSYSGTARTEAFF	TGTGCCAGCAGTTACTCCGGGACGGCACGAACTGAAGCTTTCTTT
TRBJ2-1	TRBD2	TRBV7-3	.	CASSVQAGENNEQFF	TGTGCCAGCAGCGTACAGGCGGGGGAAAACAATGAGCAGTTCTTC
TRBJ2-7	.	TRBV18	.	CATCGETYEQYF	TGTGCCACGTGCGGCGAGACCTACGAGCAGTACTTC
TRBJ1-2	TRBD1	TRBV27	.	CASSPGTGLKFNYGYTF	TGTGCCAGCAGTCCGGGGACAGGGTTAAAGTTCAACTATGGCTACACCTTC
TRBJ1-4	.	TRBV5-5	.	CASSLGTSREKLFF	TGTGCCAGCAGCTTGGGTACCAGTAGGGAAAAACTGTTTTTT
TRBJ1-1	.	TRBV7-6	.	CASSLAQAGADTEAFF	TGTGCCAGCAGCTTAGCTCAGGCAGGGGCGGACACTGAAGCTTTCTTT
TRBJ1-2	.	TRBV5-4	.	CASSFDLNRGAGYTF	TGTGCCAGCAGCTTCGACCTAAACCGGGGGGCGGGCTACACCTTC
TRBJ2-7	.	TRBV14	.	CASRKSGGGRSYEQYF	TGTGCCAGCAGAAAAAGCGGTGGGGGCCGATCCTACGAGCAGTACTTC
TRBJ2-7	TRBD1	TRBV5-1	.	CASSLGGQGSYEQYF	TGCGCCAGCAGCTTGGGTGGACAGGGTTCCTACGAGCAGTACTTC
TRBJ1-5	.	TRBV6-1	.	CASSEYLGRTQHF	TGTGCCAGCAGTGAATATCTGGGCAGGACCCAGCATTTT
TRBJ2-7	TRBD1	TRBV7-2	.	CASSFSGDRGYEQYF	TGTGCCAGCAGCTTTTCAGGGGACAGGGGGTACGAGCAGTACTTC
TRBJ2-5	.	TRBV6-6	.	CATQSEGETQYF	TGTGCCACCCAATCGGAGGGGGAGACCCAGTACTTC
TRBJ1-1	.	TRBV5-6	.	CASSGPEGDTEAFF	TGTGCCAGCAGCGGCCCCGAGGGAGACACTGAAGCTTTCTTT
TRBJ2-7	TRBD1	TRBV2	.	CASRGRDRDYEQYF	TGTGCCAGCAGGGGGCGGGACAGGGACTACGAGCAGTACTTC
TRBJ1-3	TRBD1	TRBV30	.	CAWSADRTIYF	TGTGCCTGGAGTGCGGACAGGACCATATATTTT
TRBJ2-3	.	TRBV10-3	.	CAISRDSLGRGDTQYF	TGTGCCATCAGTCGGGACTCCCTCGGGCGGGGAGATACGCAGTATTTT
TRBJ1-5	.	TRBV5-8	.	CASSGRIVGNQPQHF	TGTGCCAGCAGTGGGCGGATCGTAGGAAATCAGCCCCAGCATTTT
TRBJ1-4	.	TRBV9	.	CASSASRRGANEKLFF	TGTGCCAGCAGCGCCTCCAGACGGGGGGCTAATGAAAAACTGTTTTTT
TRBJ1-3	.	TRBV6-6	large	CASSPGPGNTIYF	TGTGCCAGCAGCCCGGGCCCTGGAAACACCATATATTTT
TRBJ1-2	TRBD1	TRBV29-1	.	CSARTGFLYGYTF	TGCAGCGCCCGGACAGGGTTTTTATATGGCTACACCTTC
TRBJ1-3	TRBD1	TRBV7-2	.	CASSLAGQGAYGNTIYF	TGTGCCAGCAGCTTAGCGGGACAGGGGGCTTATGGAAACACCATATATTTT
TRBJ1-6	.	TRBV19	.	CASSIEGIQSPLHF	TGTGCCAGTAGTATTGAGGGGATCCAATCACCCCTCCACTTT
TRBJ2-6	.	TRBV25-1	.	CASSDSGANVLTF	TGTGCCAGCAGTGACTCCGGGGCCAACGTCCTGACTTTC
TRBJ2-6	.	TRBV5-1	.	CASSLDPPSSGANVLTF	TGCGCCAGCAGCTTGGATCCACCCTCCTCTGGGGCCAACGTCCTGACTTTC
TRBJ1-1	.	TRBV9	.	CASSVGANTEAFF	TGTGCCAGCAGCGTAGGGGCGAACACTGAAGCTTTCTTT
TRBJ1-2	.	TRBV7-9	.	CASSLGSGNYGYTF	TGTGCCAGCAGCTTAGGATCAGGGAACTATGGCTACACCTTC
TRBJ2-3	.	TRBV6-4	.	CASSVGAGPPDTQYF	TGTGCCAGCAGTGTCGGTGCGGGGCCCCCAGATACGCAGTATTTT
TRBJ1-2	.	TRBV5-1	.	CASSLTQGSNYGYTF	TGCGCCAGCAGCTTGACCCAGGGATCTAACTATGGCTACACCTTC
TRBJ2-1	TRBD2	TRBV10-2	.	CASSSTSGGSYNEQFF	TGCGCCAGCAGTTCTACTAGCGGGGGTTCGTACAATGAGCAGTTCTTC
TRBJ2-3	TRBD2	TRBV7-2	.	CASSSREVAGGPDTQYF	TGTGCCAGCAGCTCGCGGGAGGTAGCGGGGGGGCCAGATACGCAGTATTTT
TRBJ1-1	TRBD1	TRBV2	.	CASSSGTGANTEAFF	TGTGCCAGCAGCTCCGGGACAGGCGCGAACACTGAAGCTTTCTTT
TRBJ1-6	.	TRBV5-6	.	CASSWGVEDSPLHF	TGTGCCAGCAGCTGGGGCGTGGAGGATTCACCCCTCCACTTT
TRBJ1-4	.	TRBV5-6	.	CASSLWQGEKLFF	TGTGCCAGCAGCTTGTGGCAGGGGGAAAAACTGTTTTTT
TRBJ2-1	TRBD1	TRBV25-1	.	CASIYYVPGTGAPNEQFF	TGTGCCAGCATTTACTATGTGCCCGGGACAGGGGCCCCCAATGAGCAGTTCTTC
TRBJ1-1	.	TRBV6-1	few	CASSETGTEAFF	TGTGCCAGCAGTGAAACGGGCACTGAAGCTTTCTTT
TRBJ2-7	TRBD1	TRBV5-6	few	CASSGGQGYEQYF	TGTGCCAGCAGCGGCGGACAGGGCTACGAGCAGTACTTC
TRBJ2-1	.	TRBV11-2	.	CASSLFYGGNEQFF	TGTGCCAGCAGCTTATTCTACGGGGGCAATGAGCAGTTCTTC
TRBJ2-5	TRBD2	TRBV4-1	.	CASSQDGLAGGETQYF	TGCGCCAGCAGCCAAGACGGACTAGCGGGGGGGGAGACCCAGTACTTC
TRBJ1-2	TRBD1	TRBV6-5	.	CASRTTGVHYGYTF	TGTGCCAGCAGGACGACAGGGGTTCACTATGGCTACACCTTC
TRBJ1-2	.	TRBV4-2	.	CASSRDGDGYGYTF	TGTGCCAGCAGCCGGGATGGGGACGGCTATGGCTACACCTTC
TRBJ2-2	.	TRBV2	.	CASETEVSTGELFF	TGTGCCAGCGAGACAGAGGTCAGCACCGGGGAGCTGTTTTTT
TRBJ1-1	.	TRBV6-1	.	CASSGGTLTEAFF	TGTGCCAGCAGTGGGGGCACGCTCACTGAAGCTTTCTTT
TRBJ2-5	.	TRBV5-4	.	CASSRTQGPQETQYF	TGTGCCAGCAGCCGGACGCAGGGGCCTCAAGAGACCCAGTACTTC
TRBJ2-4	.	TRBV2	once	CASSAPGQLAKNIQYF	TGTGCCAGCAGTGCACCTGGACAGCTAGCCAAAAACATTCAGTACTTC